This T cell receptor (beta chain) was retrieved from a study of cytomegalovirus exposure and HLA in healthy donors. Broader study findings: Some TCR beta chains (roughly 160 of them) were listed as cytomegalovirus-associated.

Primers for the PCR totalled 60 Vbeta and 13 Jbeta. Measured with immunoSEQ multiplex PCR; TCRdb has only the in-frame clones, and not every one. The data hold about 160,000 clones, with around 84% observed a single time. Comments on this clone: Its target is not known.

The CDR3 loop spans 12 amino acids. Germline V gene lookup returns CDR1 LNHDA and CDR2 SQIVND (reference sequence). The V and J ends lost 5 bases and 4 bases respectively, with 8 bases between them. The chain carries TRBV19 and TRBJ1-2; a weak D match, TRBD1 (5 bases). The sample consisted of PBMCs. The TCR sequence derives from a male donor in good health and CMV-seropositive. The CDR3 bases are TGTGCCAGTAGTCCCGACAGCTATGGCTACACCTTC. Its translation: CASSPDSYGYTF.